The following is a T cell receptor beta chain sequence with its context. These data are taken from a study of PD-L1 blockade in urothelial cancer. About the study: Atezolizumab (1,200 mg intravenously every 3 weeks) began in about 2014 for patients. Patients previously received 0 to 3 chemotherapy regimens.

Metastatic or locally advanced urothelial carcinoma was present in the patients. The CDR3 has 15 residues. V lost 5 bases, J lost 7 bases, and 12 bases stayed unmatched. The germline gives CDR1 SGHTA, CDR2 FQGNSA. Only in-frame clones appear in the TCRdb table, and some are missing; sequencing was by immunoSEQ multiplex PCR. The sample contains roughly 90,000 clones, 90% of which appear only once. The chain joins TRBV7-2 to TRBJ2-3, with 7 bases identical to TRBD2. Sequenced material: PBMCs, taken around atezolizumab (anti-PD-L1) treatment. The TCR comes from a man aged 60 to 69 with urothelial cancer. The CDR3 region is CASSVIAGLWNTQYF. CDR3 DNA sequence: TGTGCCAGCAGCGTTATAGCGGGTCTGTGGAATACGCAGTATTTT.